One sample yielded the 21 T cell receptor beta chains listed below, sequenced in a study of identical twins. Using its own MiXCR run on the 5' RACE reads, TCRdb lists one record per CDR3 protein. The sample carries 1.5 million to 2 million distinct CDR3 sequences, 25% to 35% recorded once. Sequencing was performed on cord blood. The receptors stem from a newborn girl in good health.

CDR3 region: CASSRRGTLNEKLFF. For the CDR3, the DNA is TGTGCCAGCAGCCGCCGGGGCACCCTGAATGAAAAACTGTTTTTT. The chain couples TRBV3-1 to TRBJ1-4; tentatively, D is TRBD1 (5 bases). V lost 4 bases, J lost 5 bases, and 14 bases lay in between. Germline V lookup: CDR1 LGHDT, CDR2 YNNKEL (reference sequence). CDR3 size: 15 residues. Complete variable domain (other parts from reference TRBV3-1 and TRBJ1-4): DTAVSQTPKYLVTQMGNDKSIKCEQNLGHDTMYWYKQDSKKFLKIMFSYNNKELIINETVPNRFSPKSPDKAHLNLHINSLELGDSAVYFCASSRRGTLNEKLFFGSGTQLSVL.

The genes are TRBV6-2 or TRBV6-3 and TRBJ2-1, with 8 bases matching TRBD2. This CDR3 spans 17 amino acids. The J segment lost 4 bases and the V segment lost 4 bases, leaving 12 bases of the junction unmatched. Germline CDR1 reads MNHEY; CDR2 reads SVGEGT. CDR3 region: CASSSSGGLAFYNEQFF. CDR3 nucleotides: TGTGCCAGCAGTTCCAGTGGAGGACTAGCCTTTTACAATGAGCAGTTCTTC.

CDR3 loop: CASSAAGETQYF. The CDR3 DNA follows: TGTGCCAGCAGTGCAGCTGGAGAGACCCAGTACTTC. The rearrangement uses TRBV25-1 and TRBJ2-5; no firm D call. Trimming removed 4 bases at V and 4 bases at J, with 7 bases between. The germline V gene encodes CDR1 MGHDK and CDR2 SYGVNS. CDR3 size: 12 residues.

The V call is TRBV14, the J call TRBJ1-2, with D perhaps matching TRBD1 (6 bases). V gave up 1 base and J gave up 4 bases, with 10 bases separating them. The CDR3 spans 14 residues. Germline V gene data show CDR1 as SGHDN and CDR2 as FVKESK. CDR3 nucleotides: TGTGCCAGCAGCCAAGTAGGCAGGGGCTATGGCTACACCTTC. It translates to CASSQVGRGYGYTF.

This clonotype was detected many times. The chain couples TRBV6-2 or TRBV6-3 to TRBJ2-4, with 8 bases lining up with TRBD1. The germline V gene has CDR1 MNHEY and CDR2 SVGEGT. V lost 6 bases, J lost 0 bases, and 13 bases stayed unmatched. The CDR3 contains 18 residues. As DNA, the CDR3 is TGTGCCAGCAGACCCGGGACAGGCTTTTTTCTAGCCAAAAACATTCAGTACTTC. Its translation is CASRPGTGFFLAKNIQYF.

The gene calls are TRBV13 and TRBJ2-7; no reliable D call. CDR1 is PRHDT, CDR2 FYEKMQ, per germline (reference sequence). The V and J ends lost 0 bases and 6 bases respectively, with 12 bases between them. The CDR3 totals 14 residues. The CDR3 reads CASSLGLVRFEQYF. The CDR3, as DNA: TGTGCCAGCAGCTTAGGGCTAGTTCGATTCGAGCAGTACTTC.

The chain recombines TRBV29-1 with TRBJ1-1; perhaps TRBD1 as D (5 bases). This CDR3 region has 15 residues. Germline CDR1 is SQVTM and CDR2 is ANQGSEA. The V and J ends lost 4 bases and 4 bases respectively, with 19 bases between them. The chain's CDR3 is CSVGGTRREGTEAFF. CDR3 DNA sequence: TGCAGCGTTGGGGGCACAAGACGAGAGGGCACTGAAGCTTTCTTT. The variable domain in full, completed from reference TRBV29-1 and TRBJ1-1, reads SAVISQKPSRDICQRGTSLTIQCQVDSQVTMMFWYRQQPGQSLTLIATANQGSEATYESGFVIDKFPISRPNLTFSTLTVSNMSPEDSSIYLCSVGGTRREGTEAFFGQGTRLTVV.

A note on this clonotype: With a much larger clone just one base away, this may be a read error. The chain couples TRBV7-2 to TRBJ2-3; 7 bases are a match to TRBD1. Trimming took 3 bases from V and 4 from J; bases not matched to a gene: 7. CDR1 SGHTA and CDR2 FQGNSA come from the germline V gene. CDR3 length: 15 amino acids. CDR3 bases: TGTGCCAGCAGCTTGAACAGGGGTAGCGCAGATACGCAGTATTTT. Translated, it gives CASSLNRGSADTQYF.

Here the CDR3 DNA reads TGTGCCAGCAGTCCTGCTAGCGGGAGCCATGAGCAGTTCTTC. Translating it yields CASSPASGSHEQFF. The chain recombines TRBV12-3 or TRBV12-4 with TRBJ2-1; 10 positions agree with TRBD2. CDR3 length: 14 residues. The V and J ends lost 5 bases and 8 bases, in that order; junction bases with no gene match: 6.

CDR3 loop: CSARRAGGNTIYF. For the CDR3, the DNA is TGCAGTGCTAGGCGGGCAGGGGGAAACACCATATATTTT. The rearrangement links TRBV20-1 to TRBJ1-3; TRBD1 might be the D (5 bases). V lost 3 bases and J lost 4, with 10 bases in between. CDR1 and CDR2 from the germline V gene are DFQATT and SNEGSKA (reference sequence). This CDR3 contains 13 residues.

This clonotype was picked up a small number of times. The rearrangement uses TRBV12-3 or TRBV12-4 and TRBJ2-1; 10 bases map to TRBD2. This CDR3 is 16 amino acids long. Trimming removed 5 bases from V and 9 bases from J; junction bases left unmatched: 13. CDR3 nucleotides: TGTGCCAGCAGTACATCTAGCGGGGGCCATTCCGGTGAGCAGTTCTTC. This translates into CASSTSSGGHSGEQFF.

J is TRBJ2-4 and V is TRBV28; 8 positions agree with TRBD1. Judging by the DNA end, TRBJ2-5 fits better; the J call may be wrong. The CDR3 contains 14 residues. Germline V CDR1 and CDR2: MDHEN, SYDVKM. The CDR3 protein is CASGPYRGEETQYF. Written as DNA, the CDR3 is TGTGCCAGCGGTCCATACAGGGGGGAAGAGACCCAGTACTTC.

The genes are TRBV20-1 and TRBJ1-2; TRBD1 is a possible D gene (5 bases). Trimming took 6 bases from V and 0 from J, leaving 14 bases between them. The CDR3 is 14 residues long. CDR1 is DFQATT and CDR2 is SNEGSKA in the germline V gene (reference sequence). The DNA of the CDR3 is TGCAGTGCCAAGCGGACACCAGCTAACTATGGCTACACCTTC. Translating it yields CSAKRTPANYGYTF.

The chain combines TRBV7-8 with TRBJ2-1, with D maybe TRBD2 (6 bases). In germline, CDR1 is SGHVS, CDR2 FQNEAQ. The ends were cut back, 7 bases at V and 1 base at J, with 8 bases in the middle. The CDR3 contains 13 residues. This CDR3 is CASMAGSYNEQFF. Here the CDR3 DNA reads TGTGCCAGCATGGCGGGGTCCTACAATGAGCAGTTCTTC.

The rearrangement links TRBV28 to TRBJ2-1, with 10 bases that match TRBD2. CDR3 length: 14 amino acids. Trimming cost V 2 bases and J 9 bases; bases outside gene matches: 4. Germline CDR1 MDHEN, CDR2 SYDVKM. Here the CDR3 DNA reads TGTGCCAGCAGTTTACTAGCGGGAGCTGGTGAGCAGTTCTTC. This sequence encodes CASSLLAGAGEQFF.

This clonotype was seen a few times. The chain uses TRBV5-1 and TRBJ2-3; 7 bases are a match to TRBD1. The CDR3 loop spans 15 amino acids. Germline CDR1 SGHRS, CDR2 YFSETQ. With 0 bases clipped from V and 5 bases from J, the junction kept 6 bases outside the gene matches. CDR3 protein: CASSLERGPGDTQYF. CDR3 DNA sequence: TGCGCCAGCAGCTTGGAGAGGGGGCCGGGAGATACGCAGTATTTT.

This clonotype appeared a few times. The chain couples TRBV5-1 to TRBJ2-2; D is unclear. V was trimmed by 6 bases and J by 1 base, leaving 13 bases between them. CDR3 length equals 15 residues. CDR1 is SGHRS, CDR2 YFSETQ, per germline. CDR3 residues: CASKGVLMNTGELFF. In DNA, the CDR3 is TGCGCCAGCAAGGGCGTTTTAATGAACACCGGGGAGCTGTTTTTT.

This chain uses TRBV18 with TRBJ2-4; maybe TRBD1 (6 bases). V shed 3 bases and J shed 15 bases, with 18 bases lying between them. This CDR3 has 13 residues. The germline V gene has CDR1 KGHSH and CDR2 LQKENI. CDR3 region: CASSPGNIQGLYF. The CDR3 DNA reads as TGTGCCAGCTCACCGGGAAATATACAGGGTTTGTACTTC.

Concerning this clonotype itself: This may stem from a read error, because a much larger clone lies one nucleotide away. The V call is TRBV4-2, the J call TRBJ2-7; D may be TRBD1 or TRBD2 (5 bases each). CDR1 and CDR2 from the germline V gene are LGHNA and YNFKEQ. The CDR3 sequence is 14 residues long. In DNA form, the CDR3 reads TGTGCCAGCGGCCAAGGGACCCCCTCCTACGAGCAGTACTTC. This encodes CASGQGTPSYEQYF.

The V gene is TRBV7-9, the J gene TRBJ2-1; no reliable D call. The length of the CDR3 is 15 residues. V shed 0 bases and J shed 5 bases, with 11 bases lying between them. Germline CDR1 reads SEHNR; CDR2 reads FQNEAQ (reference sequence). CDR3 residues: CASSLAVRWNNEQFF. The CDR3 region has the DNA TGTGCCAGCAGCTTAGCTGTGCGATGGAACAATGAGCAGTTCTTC.

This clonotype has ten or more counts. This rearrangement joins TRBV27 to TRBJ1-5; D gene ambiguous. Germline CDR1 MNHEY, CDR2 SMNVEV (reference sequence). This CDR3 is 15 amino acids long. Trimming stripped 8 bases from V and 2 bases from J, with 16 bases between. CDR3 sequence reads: CASAPTVFGNQPQHF. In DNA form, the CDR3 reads TGTGCCAGCGCACCAACGGTTTTTGGCAATCAGCCCCAGCATTTT.